Listed here are 23 T cell receptor beta chains from one sample, sequenced in a study of CD8 T cells in ankylosing spondylitis. Study-level findings and limits: A motif in TCR beta, a set of seven to nine highly homologous variants, appeared characteristic of ankylosing spondylitis blood.

These receptors have no identified antigens. TCRdb called the 5' RACE reads again in MiXCR, with one record for every CDR3 protein. The sample contains about 460,000 distinct CDR3 sequences, approximately 5% of which appear only once. Sequenced input: blood, either unsorted or a sorted T cell fraction (not recorded which). The receptors were gathered from a male donor with ankylosing spondylitis.

This clonotype was observed at least ten times. V gene TRBV3-1 combines with J gene TRBJ2-2; no firm D call. The CDR3 sequence is 15 residues long. Deletions cut 0 bases from V and 8 bases from J, with 13 bases between. Germline V gene data show CDR1 as LGHDT and CDR2 as YNNKEL (reference sequence). The CDR3 is CASSQDRTFFGELFF. Here the CDR3 DNA reads TGTGCCAGCAGCCAAGATCGAACCTTTTTTGGGGAGCTGTTTTTT.

This sequence joins TRBV9 and TRBJ2-7; TRBD2 agrees at 12 bases. Per the germline V gene, CDR1 is SGDLS and CDR2 is YYNGEE. The CDR3 contains 15 residues. V shed 3 bases and J 3 bases; nucleotides not matched to a gene: 4. This CDR3 is CASSETSGSFYEQYF. Written as DNA, the CDR3 is TGTGCCAGCAGCGAGACTAGCGGGAGTTTCTACGAGCAGTACTTC.

This clonotype was found many times. The V call is TRBV5-1, the J call TRBJ2-2, with 9 bases matching TRBD1. Per the germline V gene, CDR1 is SGHRS and CDR2 is YFSETQ. This CDR3 has 15 residues. Germline trimming cut 1 base from V and 4 bases from J; bases unmatched to any gene: 2. The chain's CDR3 is CASSLLTGGTGELFF. DNA of the CDR3: TGCGCCAGCAGCTTGTTGACAGGGGGCACCGGGGAGCTGTTTTTT.

This clonotype was seen repeatedly, ten times or more. The DNA is omitted, as the CDR3 cannot be located on it reliably, and the CDR3 follows TCRdb's listing. The J gene is TRBJ2-2, the V gene TRBV7-2. The CDR3 totals 13 residues, both ends included. Germline V gene sequence: CDR1 SGHTA, CDR2 FQGNSA. The CDR3 sequence: CASSLRRAGELFF.

This clonotype was detected many times. This chain links TRBV6-1 with TRBJ2-3; D might be TRBD1 (6 bases). Germline V lookup: CDR1 MNHNS, CDR2 SASEGT. With 5 bases removed from V and 2 bases from J, the gap between germline ends came to 11 bases. This CDR3 has 14 residues. DNA of the CDR3: TGTGCCAGCAGTCGCAGGGGAAACACAGATACGCAGTATTTT. Its translation: CASSRRGNTDTQYF.

This clonotype has a count of ten or more. This chain uses TRBV3-1 with TRBJ1-2; a possible D gene is TRBD1 (6 bases). This CDR3 is built from 16 residues. The germline gives CDR1 LGHDT, CDR2 YNNKEL (reference sequence). V gave up 7 bases and J gave up 4 bases, with 22 bases separating them. The CDR3 here is CASNVGGAAYGYGYTF. The CDR3 DNA sequence: TGTGCCAGCAATGTTGGGGGCGCCGCCTACGGCTATGGCTACACCTTC.

The chain links TRBV5-1 to TRBJ1-1, with D possibly TRBD1 on 6 matching bases. V gave up 5 bases and J gave up 1 base, with 12 bases separating them. The CDR3 sequence is 14 residues long. In germline, CDR1 is SGHRS, CDR2 YFSETQ. The CDR3 loop reads CASRGEGGNTEAFF. CDR3 nucleotide sequence: TGCGCCAGCAGGGGGGAAGGGGGGAACACTGAAGCTTTCTTT.

The V and J genes are TRBV6-8 and TRBJ1-5, with a tentative D call TRBD1 (5 bases). Trimming removed 2 bases from V and 3 bases from J, with 11 bases in between. The CDR3 sequence is 15 residues long. Germline V gives CDR1 MNHGY, CDR2 SAAAGT. The CDR3 sequence: CASSYKGFDNQPQHF. The CDR3 DNA reads TGTGCCAGCAGTTACAAGGGGTTTGACAATCAGCCCCAGCATTTT.

In its sample, this clonotype was seen many times. The CDR3 spells CASSFPAFSGSRSEQFF. DNA for the CDR3: TGTGCCAGCAGTTTCCCGGCCTTTAGCGGGAGTCGGAGTGAGCAGTTCTTC. The chain has TRBV12-3 or TRBV12-4 and TRBJ2-1, with TRBD2 matching 9 bases. The CDR3 is 17 amino acids. The J segment lost 9 bases and the V segment lost 3 bases, leaving 15 bases of the junction unmatched.

This clonotype occurred many times. This chain links TRBV12-3 or TRBV12-4 with TRBJ1-5; D unclear. The CDR3 length is 12 residues. Trimming cost V 7 bases and J 0 bases, with 4 bases left between them. CDR3 sequence: CASKGSNQPQHF. CDR3 sequence (DNA): TGTGCCAGCAAAGGTAGCAATCAGCCCCAGCATTTT.

Ten or more counts support this clonotype. The rearrangement uses TRBV7-2 and TRBJ1-5; 8 bases match TRBD1. The CDR3 sequence is 15 residues long. Losses at the gene ends were 6 bases for V and 4 bases for J; bases not matched to a gene: 8. Germline assignment: CDR1 SGHTA and CDR2 FQGNSA. CDR3 amino acids: CASSLDRGGNQPQHF. CDR3 bases: TGTGCCAGCAGTCTCGACAGGGGTGGAAATCAGCCCCAGCATTTT.

This clonotype was detected ten times or more. V is TRBV15 and J is TRBJ2-3, with no clear D. CDR3 length: 13 residues. Per germline, CDR1 LNHNV and CDR2 YYDKDF (reference sequence). V was shortened by 0 bases and J by 5 bases, with 6 bases between the two germline ends. Here the CDR3 DNA reads TGTGCCACCAGCAGAGATGTGGGAGATACGCAGTATTTT. Its protein is CATSRDVGDTQYF.

This chain links TRBV11-2 with TRBJ2-1; 8 bases agree with TRBD1. The CDR3 has 16 amino acids. Germline CDR1 is SGHAT and CDR2 is FQNNGV. V dropped 5 bases and J dropped 5; count of bases not matched to a gene: 11. CDR3 DNA: TGTGCCAGCAGCGGACGACAGGGGATCTGGAACAATGAGCAGTTCTTC. Protein product: CASSGRQGIWNNEQFF.

This clonotype occurred many times. The CDR3 sequence: CASSHIRDSFHNEQFF. The CDR3 DNA sequence: TGTGCCAGCAGCCATATCCGGGACTCTTTCCACAATGAGCAGTTCTTC. The V and J genes are TRBV14 and TRBJ2-1; a weak D match, TRBD2 (6 bases). The CDR3 spans 16 residues. V was pared by 3 bases and J by 5 bases, with 17 bases between. CDR1 and CDR2 (germline): SGHDN, FVKESK.

In this sample, this clonotype turned up many times. This chain connects TRBV6-5 to TRBJ2-1; unclear D gene. V shed 0 bases and J shed 7 bases, with 13 bases lying between them. CDR3 size: 15 residues. Per the germline V gene, CDR1 is MNHEY and CDR2 is SVGAGI. Written as DNA, the CDR3 is TGTGCCAGCAGTTACTCCGCTCCTACCCCGAATGAGCAGTTCTTC. Its translation is CASSYSAPTPNEQFF.

This clonotype was picked up many times. The chain carries TRBV7-8 and TRBJ2-3, with 11 bases lining up with TRBD2. The CDR3 is 16 residues long. Germline V CDR1 and CDR2: SGHVS, FQNEAQ. The J segment lost 2 bases and the V segment lost 4 bases, leaving 5 bases of the junction unmatched. As DNA, the CDR3 is TGTGCCAGCAGCTCCTTAGCGGGGGGGTACACAGATACGCAGTATTTT. This gives the protein CASSSLAGGYTDTQYF.

This clonotype has ten or more counts. This sequence joins TRBV5-1 and TRBJ2-3; tentatively, D is TRBD2 (7 bases). V was shortened by 0 bases and J by 6 bases, with 11 bases between the two germline ends. This CDR3 has 14 residues. Germline-derived CDR1 and CDR2 are SGHRS and YFSETQ. The CDR3 DNA follows: TGCGCCAGCAGCTTGGTGGGGGGGCTCGATACGCAGTATTTT. Its protein product is CASSLVGGLDTQYF.

The sample holds many counts of this clonotype. The chain carries TRBV15 and TRBJ2-2; D may be TRBD1 (5 bases). This CDR3 spans 17 amino acids. Per the germline V gene, CDR1 is LNHNV and CDR2 is YYDKDF (reference sequence). The V end lost 0 bases, the J end lost 1 base, and 12 bases lay between the germline ends. The CDR3 spells CATSREFGQGNTGELFF. Written as DNA, the CDR3 is TGTGCCACCAGCAGAGAGTTTGGGCAGGGGAACACCGGGGAGCTGTTTTTT.

This clonotype has ten or more counts. The V and J genes are TRBV6-5 and TRBJ1-6; no firm D call. The germline V gene has CDR1 MNHEY and CDR2 SVGAGI. The CDR3 sequence is 15 residues long. Trimming took off 4 bases at V and 0 bases at J, with 7 bases between the two ends. The CDR3: CASSSESSYNSPLHF. In nucleotides, the CDR3 is TGTGCCAGCAGTTCAGAAAGCTCCTATAATTCACCCCTCCACTTT.

This clonotype was seen ten or more times. This chain joins TRBV20-1 and TRBJ1-1, with D maybe TRBD1 (5 bases). Germline V gene lookup returns CDR1 DFQATT and CDR2 SNEGSKA (reference sequence). CDR3 length equals 11 residues. The CDR3 loop reads CSGRGDTEAFF. Written as DNA, the CDR3 is TGCAGCGGGCGGGGGGACACTGAAGCTTTCTTT.

This clonotype has a count of ten or more. The chain couples TRBV12-3 or TRBV12-4 to TRBJ1-1; D remains unclear. The CDR3 has 13 amino acids. V dropped 7 bases and J dropped 3 bases, with 12 bases sitting between them. CDR3: CASTLREDTEAFF. In nucleotides, the CDR3 is TGTGCCAGCACCCTTAGGGAGGACACTGAAGCTTTCTTT.

The CDR3 here is CASSYLGRRDTQYF. The CDR3 DNA sequence: TGTGCCAGCTCGTACCTCGGGCGGAGGGATACGCAGTATTTT. The chain employs TRBV18 and TRBJ2-3; D is perhaps TRBD2 (5 bases). The V and J ends lost 6 bases and 6 bases respectively, with 16 bases between them. From germline, CDR1 is KGHSH and CDR2 LQKENI. The CDR3 covers 14 residues.

The table lists this clonotype with many counts. The chain employs TRBV27 and TRBJ2-7; D gene unclear. CDR1 and CDR2 from the germline V gene are MNHEY and SMNVEV (reference sequence). Trimming took off 3 bases at V and 2 bases at J, with 11 bases between the two ends. CDR3 length equals 14 residues. The CDR3, as DNA: TGTGCCAGCAGTTTCGGCAGCCAACCCTACGAGCAGTACTTC. Amino acid sequence: CASSFGSQPYEQYF.